These T cell receptor beta chains were read from a single sample in a study of cytomegalovirus exposure and HLA in healthy donors. Clones were sequenced by immunoSEQ multiplex PCR, and TCRdb holds only the in-frame ones, with some missing. The sample includes about 130,000 clones, 80% of them seen just once. Sequencing was performed on PBMCs. The receptor set was obtained from a young man in good health and CMV-seronegative. CDR3s include the opening cysteine and the closing phenylalanine or tryptophan. Fields, in order: V gene, D gene, J gene, clone size, CDR3 protein, CDR3 DNA. The D gene is left open where the match is weak. Some rows have no size entry. The others give once, few or many, or a class for an expanded clone.

v_gene: TRBV21-1
d_gene: NA
j_gene: TRBJ1-5
abundance: NA
CDR3aa: CASNEKHRDYSNQPQHF
CDR3nt: TGTGCCAGCAACGAGAAGCACAGGGACTATAGCAATCAGCCCCAGCATTTT

v_gene: TRBV5-6
d_gene: TRBD2
j_gene: TRBJ2-7
abundance: once
CDR3aa: CASSLAVRRAGDEQYF
CDR3nt: TGTGCCAGCAGCTTGGCAGTCAGACGGGCGGGGGACGAGCAGTACTTC

v_gene: TRBV6-4
d_gene: TRBD2
j_gene: TRBJ2-1
abundance: NA
CDR3aa: CASSDSGLAGGWRKQFF
CDR3nt: TGTGCCAGCAGTGACTCGGGACTAGCGGGAGGGTGGAGGAAGCAGTTCTTC

v_gene: TRBV25-1
d_gene: NA
j_gene: TRBJ2-3
abundance: NA
CDR3aa: CASSEGAREADTQYF
CDR3nt: TGTGCCAGCAGTGAAGGGGCCAGGGAGGCAGATACGCAGTATTTT

v_gene: TRBV14
d_gene: TRBD1
j_gene: TRBJ1-3
abundance: NA
CDR3aa: CASSHGTGLGNTIYF
CDR3nt: TGTGCCAGCAGCCACGGGACAGGACTTGGAAACACCATATATTTT

v_gene: TRBV7-2
d_gene: NA
j_gene: TRBJ2-5
abundance: NA
CDR3aa: CASSQWAWETQYF
CDR3nt: TGTGCCAGCAGCCAATGGGCGTGGGAGACCCAGTACTTC

v_gene: TRBV5-8
d_gene: NA
j_gene: TRBJ2-1
abundance: many
CDR3aa: CASSLGSGNNEQFF
CDR3nt: TGTGCCAGCAGCTTGGGTTCAGGGAACAATGAGCAGTTCTTC

v_gene: TRBV27
d_gene: NA
j_gene: TRBJ2-1
abundance: NA
CDR3aa: CASSLRRGTNNEQFF
CDR3nt: TGTGCCAGCAGTTTAAGGCGGGGAACAAACAATGAGCAGTTCTTC

v_gene: TRBV5-6
d_gene: TRBD2
j_gene: TRBJ2-7
abundance: NA
CDR3aa: CASSLALGLTSYEQYF
CDR3nt: TGTGCCAGCAGCTTGGCCTTGGGACTAACCTCCTACGAGCAGTACTTC

v_gene: TRBV19
d_gene: NA
j_gene: TRBJ2-7
abundance: NA
CDR3aa: CASSTLQGGEQYF
CDR3nt: TGTGCCAGTAGTACGCTACAGGGCGGCGAGCAGTACTTC